This T cell receptor beta chain was captured by sequencing in a study of blood T cell repertoires in COVID-19. Turning to the study itself: The United States, Italy and Spain were the sources of the acute and convalescent COVID-19 samples. T cells, B-cell-depleted T cells, or PBMCs supplied cDNA or gDNA.

In the study's own analysis: Estimates of nucleated cell counts were drawn from the amplification of reference gene primers. Using immunoSEQ multiplex PCR, the repertoire was profiled, and TCRdb retains in-frame clones only, with some absent. Clone size and V and J calls were adopted from that table, with D and trimming inferred from the DNA. The data contain 200,000 to 250,000 clones, about 91% of them singletons. V lost 0 bases to trimming and J lost 2 bases; unmatched junction nucleotides: 16. The CDR3 has 19 residues. The germline gives CDR1 KGHSH, CDR2 LQKENI. The sequenced sample was PBMCs or T cells enriched from blood (not recorded which). The chain recombines TRBV18 with TRBJ2-7, with 7 bases aligning to TRBD2. The clonotype originates from a woman aged 45-60 years with acute COVID-19. CDR3 region: CASSPPSGETRSPAYEQYF. The CDR3 DNA follows: TGTGCCAGCTCACCACCGAGCGGGGAAACCCGATCCCCTGCCTACGAGCAGTACTTC.